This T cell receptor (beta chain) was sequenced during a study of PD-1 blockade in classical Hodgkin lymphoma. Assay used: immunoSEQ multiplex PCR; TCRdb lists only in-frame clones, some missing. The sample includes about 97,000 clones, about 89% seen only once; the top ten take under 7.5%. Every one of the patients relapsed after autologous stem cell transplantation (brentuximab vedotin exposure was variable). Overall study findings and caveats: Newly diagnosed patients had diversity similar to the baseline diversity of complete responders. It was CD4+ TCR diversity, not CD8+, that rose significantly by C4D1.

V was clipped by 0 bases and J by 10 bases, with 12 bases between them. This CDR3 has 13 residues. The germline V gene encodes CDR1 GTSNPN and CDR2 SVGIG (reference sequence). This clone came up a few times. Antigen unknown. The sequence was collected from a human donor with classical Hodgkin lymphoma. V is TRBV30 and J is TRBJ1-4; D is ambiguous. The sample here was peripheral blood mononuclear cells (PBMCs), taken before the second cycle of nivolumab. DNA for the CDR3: TGTGCCTGGAGTGTGGAGGTACCGGGAAAACTGTTTTTT. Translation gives CAWSVEVPGKLFF.